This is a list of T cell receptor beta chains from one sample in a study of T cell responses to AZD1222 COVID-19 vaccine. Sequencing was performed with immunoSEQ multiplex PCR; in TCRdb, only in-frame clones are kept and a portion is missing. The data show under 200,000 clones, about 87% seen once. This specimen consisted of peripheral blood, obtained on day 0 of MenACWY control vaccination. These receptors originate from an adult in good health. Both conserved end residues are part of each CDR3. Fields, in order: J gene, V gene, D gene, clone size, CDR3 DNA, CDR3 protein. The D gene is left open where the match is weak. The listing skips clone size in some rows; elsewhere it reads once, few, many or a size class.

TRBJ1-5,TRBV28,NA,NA,TGTGCCAGCAGCCGCCCCCGCGCGACTAGTGCTCGGCCCCAGCATTTT,CASSRPRATSARPQHF
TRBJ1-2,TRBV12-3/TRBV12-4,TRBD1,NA,TGTGCCAGCAGACTACAGGGGTCCTATGGCTACACCTTC,CASRLQGSYGYTF
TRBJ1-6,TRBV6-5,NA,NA,TGTGCCAGCAGTTATACCCGAGGGGAGTCACCCCTCCACTTT,CASSYTRGESPLHF
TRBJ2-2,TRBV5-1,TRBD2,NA,TGCGCCAGCTCACCGGGACTAGCGGGAGCCGGGGAGCTGTTTTTT,CASSPGLAGAGELFF
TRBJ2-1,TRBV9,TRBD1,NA,TGTGCCAGCAGCGTAGAGTTCGTATGGGACAGATACAATGAGCAGTTCTTC,CASSVEFVWDRYNEQFF
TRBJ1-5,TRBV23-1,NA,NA,TGCGCCAGCCCTCTTTTTTCAGGTCAGTACAATCAGCCCCAGCATTTT,CASPLFSGQYNQPQHF
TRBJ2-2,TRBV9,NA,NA,TGTGCCAGCAGCGTTAACCGGGGGGCCAACACCGGGGAGCTGTTTTTT,CASSVNRGANTGELFF
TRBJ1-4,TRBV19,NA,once,TGTGCCAGTAGTCAAGCAGGGTTTGGAGAAAAACTGTTTTTT,CASSQAGFGEKLFF
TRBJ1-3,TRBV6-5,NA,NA,TGTGCCAGCATAGAACCGGGAGGTGGAAACACCATATATTTT,CASIEPGGGNTIYF
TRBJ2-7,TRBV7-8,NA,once,TGTGCCAGCAGCTTAGTTGACCGATCGTACGAGCAGTACTTC,CASSLVDRSYEQYF
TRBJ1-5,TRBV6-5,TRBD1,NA,TGTGCCAGCAGAACAGGGGTGGCTCAGCCCCAGCATTTT,CASRTGVAQPQHF
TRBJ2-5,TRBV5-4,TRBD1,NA,TGTGCCAGCAGCCGCACGGGACAGGGGGGAGAGACCCAGTACTTC,CASSRTGQGGETQYF
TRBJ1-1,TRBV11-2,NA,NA,TGTGCCAGCAGCTTACTGAACACTGAAGCTTTCTTT,CASSLLNTEAFF
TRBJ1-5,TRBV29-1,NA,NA,TGCAGCGTCGCCAGGAGCGGAGGGGATCAGCCCCAGCATTTT,CSVARSGGDQPQHF
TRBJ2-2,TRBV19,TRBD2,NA,TGTGCCAGTAGTACCGGACTAGCGGCGAACACCGGGGAGCTGTTTTTT,CASSTGLAANTGELFF
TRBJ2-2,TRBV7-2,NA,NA,TGTGCCAGCAGCTTAGCGCTGTCCGGGGAGCTGTTTTTT,CASSLALSGELFF
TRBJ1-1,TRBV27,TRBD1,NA,TGTGCCAGCAGTTTTGAGGGGGCCCCTGAAGCTTTCTTT,CASSFEGAPEAFF
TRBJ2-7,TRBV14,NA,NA,TGTGCCAGCAGCTTCGGACCCTGGTACGAGCAGTACTTC,CASSFGPWYEQYF
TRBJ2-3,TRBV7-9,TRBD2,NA,TGTGCCAGCAGCTTTTGGACTAGCGGGAAGACAGATACGCAGTATTTT,CASSFWTSGKTDTQYF
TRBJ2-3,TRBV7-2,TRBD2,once,TGTGCCAGCAGCTTACAAACCGGGGGGAGGCGCACAGATACGCAGTATTTT,CASSLQTGGRRTDTQYF
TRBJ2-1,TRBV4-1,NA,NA,TGCGCCAGCAGCCAAGTCGGTACAGGGACCTACAATGAGCAGTTCTTC,CASSQVGTGTYNEQFF
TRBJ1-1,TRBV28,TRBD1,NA,TGTGCCAGCAGTTCTCCGCAGGGGGCGAGGACTGAAGCTTTCTTT,CASSSPQGARTEAFF
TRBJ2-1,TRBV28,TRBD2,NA,TGTGCCACCGTGGGGGAGGGGAGAGCGGACAATGAGCAGTTCTTC,CATVGEGRADNEQFF
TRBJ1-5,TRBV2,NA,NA,TGTGCCAGCAGTGAGGGAGTCGGGCAGCCCCAGCATTTT,CASSEGVGQPQHF